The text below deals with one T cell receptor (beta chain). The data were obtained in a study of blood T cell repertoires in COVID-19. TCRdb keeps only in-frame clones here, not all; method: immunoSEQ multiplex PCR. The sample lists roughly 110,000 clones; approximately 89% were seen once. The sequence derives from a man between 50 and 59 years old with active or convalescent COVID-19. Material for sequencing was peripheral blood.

The CDR3 bases are TGTGCCAGCAGCCCGGGGGGGGGTACGCAGTATTTT. The encoded protein is CASSPGGGTQYF. This rearrangement joins TRBV6-5 to TRBJ2-3, with 8 nucleotides matching TRBD2. The CDR3 has 12 amino acids. The V segment lost 6 bases and the J segment 8 bases; nucleotides outside the gene matches: 4. Germline lookup yields CDR1 MNHEY and CDR2 SVGAGI.